What follows are 2 T cell receptor beta chains derived from one specimen sequenced in a study of Graves' ophthalmopathy and Graves' hyperthyroidism. Amplified material comprised TCR beta CDR3 regions derived from RNA transcripts. RT-PCR in the first round used HTBI primers; a second-round multiplex PCR followed. TCRdb re-analysed the multiplex PCR reads in MiXCR, keeping a single row per CDR3 protein. This table holds over a million distinct CDR3 sequences, 35% to 40% found once. Sequencing was done on a sample of peripheral blood or thyroid tissue (not recorded which). The receptors derive from an adult man with Graves' hyperthyroidism.

The chain is built from TRBV25-1 and TRBJ1-5, with a weak D call TRBD1 (5 bases). The germline gives CDR1 MGHDK, CDR2 SYGVNS. CDR3 length equals 13 residues. Trimming removed 8 bases from V and 2 bases from J, with 10 bases in between. Here the CDR3 reads CASPGTRNQPQHF. DNA of the CDR3: TGTGCCAGCCCTGGGACCCGCAATCAGCCCCAGCATTTT.

Many counts were recorded for this clonotype. The J gene is TRBJ2-7, the V gene TRBV11-2, with TRBD1 identical over 9 bases. The CDR3 loop spans 15 amino acids. With 5 bases clipped from V and 2 bases from J, the junction kept 7 bases outside the gene matches. Germline V gene lookup returns CDR1 SGHAT and CDR2 FQNNGV. The DNA of the CDR3 is TGTGCCAGCAGCCTACCGGGACAGGGCCCCTACGAGCAGTACTTC. Protein product: CASSLPGQGPYEQYF.